Here is one TCR beta chain with its context. In its sample, this clone was seen once. What this receptor recognizes is not known. Base qualities were left out, and no much larger clone turns up one base away. Using the deep immunoSEQ assay, multiplex PCR amplified TCR CDR3 regions from genomic DNA. Genomic DNA extracted from each cell subset was distributed evenly over all wells of several immunoSEQ 96-well plates, and each plate served as one replicate. Each replicate PCR for sorted subsets received about 180 ng genomic DNA, equal to roughly 30,000 T cell genomes. Purified libraries were quantified with a Qubit 3.0 fluorometer, sized on a Bioanalyzer 2100, and re-quantified with the KAPA Library Quantification kit. A separate single-read 150-cycle Illumina NextSeq 550 flow cell was used to sequence each immunoSEQ 96-well plate. In the source study's methods: Because the immunoSEQ output included only junctional sequences and no quality scores, the filtering could not be the same as the filtering used for full-length reads. To assign V/J genes and CDR3, sequences were annotated using PyIR, a Python wrapper for IgBLAST v1.9, with IMGT germline references. Reads were removed for weak V/J assignments (E-value above 1e-6), missing CDR3, stop codons, out-of-frame junctions, or ambiguous translated residues. A V3J clonotype was defined by an identical inferred V gene, J gene, and CDR3 amino acid sequence. To compute the percentage overlap between repertoires, the number of shared unique clonotypes was divided by the size of the smaller repertoire. RTK rarefaction, the Chao1 estimator, and Recon v2.1 estimates of unobserved clonotypes were used to assess repertoire richness. For all TCRbeta clonotypes obtained by the gDNA method from a few donors, generation probabilities were computed with OLGA. This is the immuneACCESS table as TCRdb keeps it, with only in-frame sequences that have V and J called. A part of the clones is gone; compared with another copy, unresolved V genes explain less than half, and the rest is unexplained. D and trimming were read from the DNA, whereas the V and J calls and clone size are those reported in that table. The sample table records over a million clones; about four fifths of these occur just once. 0.6% to 0.7% of the sample belongs to the ten largest clones.

The data belong to a study of shared clonotypes between healthy human individuals (TCRdb year 2020). In terms of the full investigation: A couple of women and a few men aged 18 to 49 years were included in the cohort. Per donor, three plates each were used for CD4 naive and CD4 memory, two for CD8 naive, and one for CD8 memory. To estimate repertoire size and how much clonotype sharing occurs between individuals, the study deeply sequenced the blood TCR repertoires of five healthy adults. Between about 0.85 and 9.5 billion PBMCs per donor were obtained by leukapheresis. To increase sequencing depth and limit assay-specific biases, different laboratories used diverse techniques to prepare libraries and sequence TCR repertoires.

Paper-wide results and their limitations: Only blood was sampled, and tissue TCR repertoires likely differ from those in blood. When a few donors were compared, the shared fraction of clonotypes was about 5% for naive CD4, approximately 3.3% for naive CD8, 2% to 2.5% for memory CD4, and less than 0.5% for memory CD8. Naive subsets generally had larger estimated clonotype richness than memory subsets. Because the study included a small number of donors, the genetic and exposure-history diversity represented was limited. Rarefaction of sorted-subset datasets indicated incomplete sequencing despite the large sequencing depth. Based on pairwise subsampling, the degree of clonotype sharing among donors was expected to be affected by sequencing depth. Compared with non-shared clonotypes, the clonotypes found in all four sorted-subset donors had higher generation probabilities.

The donors were healthy, HIV-negative adults with no recently reported acute infections or vaccinations. Only Caucasian adults living in Nashville, Tennessee, USA were represented among the donors. CD4+ T cells were enriched through magnetic negative selection, after which naive cells were positively selected on CD45RA and the remaining negative fraction served as the memory subset. After blood collection by leukapheresis, PBMCs were isolated using Ficoll-Histopaque density gradient centrifugation and then cryopreserved in the vapor phase of liquid nitrogen. Purity and quantity of every magnetically sorted T cell population were checked by analytical flow cytometry. Each sorted fraction had its genomic DNA isolated and then quantified by UV absorbance on a Nanodrop 2000c. CDR3 length: 13 amino acids, cysteine to phenylalanine. Only the CDR3 region is kept as DNA, spanning 39 bases read in frame from base 1. The germline ends are 13 bases apart after V is trimmed by 9 bases and J by 4 bases. CDR1 and CDR2 are drawn from the germline V gene: MNHEY, SVGAGI.

This receptor was identified in a man between 18 and 35 years old in good health. Some clones in this sample may be carry-over from other donors' samples. The sample comprised memory CD4+ T cells from PBMCs. The cell subset or site label of this sample denotes: CD45RA-negative fraction. Recombination connected TRBV6-5 to TRBJ1-3; confidence is insufficient to name the D gene. The CDR3 protein is CASTTRRGNTIYF. The DNA is as follows: TGTGCCAGTACGACTCGGAGGGGAAACACCATATATTTT.